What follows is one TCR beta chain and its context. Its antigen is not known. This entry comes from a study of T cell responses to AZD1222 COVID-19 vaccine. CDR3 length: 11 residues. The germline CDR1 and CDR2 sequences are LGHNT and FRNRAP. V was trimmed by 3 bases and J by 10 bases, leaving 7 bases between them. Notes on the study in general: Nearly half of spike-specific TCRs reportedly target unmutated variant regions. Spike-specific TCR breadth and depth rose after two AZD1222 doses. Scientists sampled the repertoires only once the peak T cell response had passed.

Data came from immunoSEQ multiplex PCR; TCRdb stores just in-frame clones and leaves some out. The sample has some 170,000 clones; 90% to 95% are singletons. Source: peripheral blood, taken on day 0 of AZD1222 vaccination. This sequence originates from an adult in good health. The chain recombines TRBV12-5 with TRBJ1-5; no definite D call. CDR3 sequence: CASGFSVPQHF. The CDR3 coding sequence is TGTGCTAGTGGTTTTTCGGTACCCCAGCATTTT.